These 5 T cell receptor beta chains came from one sample sequenced in a study of blood T cell repertoires in COVID-19. Clones were read by immunoSEQ multiplex PCR, and TCRdb kept only the in-frame ones, dropping some. The repertoire has about 370,000 clones, roughly 86% of them found once; the top ten carry about 9.4%. Sequencing was carried out using peripheral blood. Receptors originate from a woman aged 25 to 39 with COVID-19, enrolled during active disease.

The chain couples TRBV2 to TRBJ2-7; 8 bases line up with TRBD2. CDR3 size: 15 residues. V shed 1 base, J shed 2 bases, and the junction held 4 bases outside the gene matches. Germline loops: CDR1 SNHLY, CDR2 FYNNEI. The CDR3 nucleotides read TGTGCCAGCAGTGAAGGGGCGGGAGGCACCTACGAGCAGTACTTC. This encodes CASSEGAGGTYEQYF.

V usage is TRBV18 and J usage is TRBJ1-1; TRBD1 agrees at 7 bases. V was clipped by 4 bases and J by 3 bases; unmatched bases: 8. CDR1 KGHSH and CDR2 LQKENI come from the germline V gene. This CDR3 comprises 15 residues. CDR3: CASSLYRGGDTEAFF. In nucleotides, the CDR3 is TGTGCCAGCTCACTGTACAGGGGCGGGGACACTGAAGCTTTCTTT. The variable domain in full, with the rest retrieved from reference TRBV18 and TRBJ1-1, is NAGVMQNPRHLVRRRGQEARLRCSPMKGHSHVYWYRQLPEEGLKFMVYLQKENIIDESGMPKERFSAEFPKEGPSILRIQQVVRGDSAAYFCASSLYRGGDTEAFFGQGTRLTVV.

The CDR3 nucleotides read TGTGCCATCAGTGAGGCTAACAGGGTAACGGGATCACCCCTCCACTTT. This encodes CAISEANRVTGSPLHF. The rearrangement uses TRBV10-3 and TRBJ1-6; D may be TRBD1 (6 bases). Germline assignment: CDR1 ENHRY and CDR2 SYGVKD. The CDR3 contains 16 residues. The V end lost 2 bases, the J end lost 10 bases, and 18 bases lay between the germline ends.

The chain uses TRBV10-3 and TRBJ1-1; maybe TRBD1 (6 bases). Germline CDR1 and CDR2: ENHRY and SYGVKD. V was shortened by 6 bases and J by 2 bases, with 13 bases between the two germline ends. The CDR3 extends over 14 amino acids. In DNA, the CDR3 is TGTGCCATCAGGGGTACAGGGATTAACACTGAAGCTTTCTTT. Translation: CAIRGTGINTEAFF.

This sequence joins TRBV29-1 and TRBJ2-3; D might be TRBD2 (6 bases). The CDR3 length is 13 residues. V lost 1 base to trimming and J lost 1 base, with 6 bases between them. Germline lookup yields CDR1 SQVTM and CDR2 ANQGSEA. CDR3 sequence (DNA): TGCAGCGTTGAAGCGGGAGGCACAGATACGCAGTATTTT. Translated: CSVEAGGTDTQYF.